The sample holds a few counts of the clone carrying this T cell receptor beta chain. What it recognizes is unknown. These data come from a study of metastatic and nonmetastatic thyroid tumors. Overall study: Where malignant and benign thyroid patients were concerned, repertoires were compared across blood and tumor or nodule tissue.

Germline CDR1 reads MNHEY; CDR2 reads SVGEGT. CDR3 length: 15 residues. V lost 2 bases and J 4 bases, leaving 14 bases between the germline ends. In the original processing: What underpinned the distant-metastasis classifier for papillary thyroid cancer was the set of CDR3 differences across clinicopathological groups. From the PCR reads, TCRdb re-called clones with MiXCR. For this entry, the V and J calls and clone size follow TCRdb and not the study's own pipeline. The table lists about 30,000 clones, 30% of them singletons. The study, taken as a whole, reports: It was reportedly found that TCR beta diversity was significantly higher in malignant thyroid tumors than in benign nodules, a difference seen in both blood and tumor samples.

Prior to thyroid surgery, none of the patients had received any treatment. Sequences were obtained from blood. The TCR was taken from a female donor with papillary thyroid cancer or a benign thyroid nodule (not recorded which). Some clones in this sample may be carry-over from other donors' samples. The gene calls are TRBV6-2 or TRBV6-3 and TRBJ2-5, with D perhaps given as TRBD1 or TRBD2 (6 bases each). The DNA of the CDR3 is TGTGCCAGCAGTTACCTCGGGGGCCCCAGAGAGACCCAGTACTTC. This gives the protein CASSYLGGPRETQYF.